The 22 T cell receptor beta chains below all came from one sample that was sequenced in a study of cytomegalovirus exposure and HLA in healthy donors. TCRdb keeps only in-frame clones here, not all; method: immunoSEQ multiplex PCR. The sample holds roughly 260,000 clones, 85% to 90% seen once. Sequencing was done on a sample of PBMCs. The receptor source for this set is a woman aged 18 to 35 in good health and CMV-seronegative.

The count of this clone is one. The rearrangement uses TRBV5-4 and TRBJ2-2; TRBD2 agrees at 7 bases. The germline V gene has CDR1 SGHNT and CDR2 YYREEE (reference sequence). V was clipped by 1 base and J by 3 bases; unmatched bases: 3. This CDR3 is built from 15 residues. For the CDR3, the DNA is TGTGCCAGCAGCTTGCGCGCGGGGGACACCGGGGAGCTGTTTTTT. Protein: CASSLRAGDTGELFF.

The V and J genes are TRBV7-9 and TRBJ1-1; no clear D. This CDR3 comprises 12 residues. CDR1 and CDR2 (germline): SEHNR, FQNEAQ (reference sequence). With 3 bases removed from V and 8 bases from J, the gap between germline ends came to 10 bases. The CDR3 nucleotides are TGTGCCAGCAGCTTTACCGGGTCCGAAGCTTTCTTT. Translating gives CASSFTGSEAFF.

The chain links TRBV4-2 to TRBJ1-4, with a weak D call TRBD1 (6 bases). This CDR3 is 16 amino acids long. Per the germline V gene, CDR1 is LGHNA and CDR2 is YNFKEQ. The ends were cut back, 4 bases at V and 4 bases at J, with 16 bases in the middle. Here the CDR3 DNA reads TGTGCCAGCAGCCGGACAACACAGGGAAATAATGAAAAACTGTTTTTT. Amino acids: CASSRTTQGNNEKLFF.

The rearrangement links TRBV29-1 to TRBJ1-3, with D tentatively TRBD1 (5 bases). Germline loops: CDR1 SQVTM, CDR2 ANQGSEA. The V gene lost 6 bases and the J gene lost 0 bases, with 6 bases spanning the gap. The CDR3 is 12 amino acids. The CDR3 bases are TGCAGCGTAAGGGGCTCTGGAAACACCATATATTTT. Translation gives CSVRGSGNTIYF.

The rearrangement uses TRBV7-6 and TRBJ2-3, with TRBD1 matching over 9 bases. The CDR3 totals 17 residues. Germline V gene lookup returns CDR1 SGHVS and CDR2 FNYEAQ. Losses at the gene ends were 3 bases for V and 0 bases for J; bases not matched to a gene: 7. The CDR3 region has the DNA TGTGCCAGCAGCTTTACCGGGACAGGGACTAGCACAGATACGCAGTATTTT. Translation: CASSFTGTGTSTDTQYF.

CDR3 amino acids: CASSPETGHAPYGYTF. DNA for the CDR3: TGCGCCAGCAGCCCTGAGACAGGACACGCTCCCTATGGCTACACCTTC. The chain couples TRBV4-3 to TRBJ1-2; D is perhaps TRBD1 (6 bases). From germline, CDR1 is LGHNA and CDR2 YSLEER. The CDR3 spans 16 residues. Trimming left V 4 bases short and J 4 bases short, with 19 bases between.

V gene TRBV7-9 combines with J gene TRBJ2-1; no firm D call. This CDR3 spans 13 amino acids. V shed 1 base and J shed 6 bases, with 7 bases lying between them. Germline lookup yields CDR1 SEHNR and CDR2 FQNEAQ (reference sequence). The CDR3 sequence: CASSLEISNEQFF. CDR3 DNA: TGTGCCAGCAGCTTAGAAATTAGCAATGAGCAGTTCTTC.

On this clone itself: The final CDR3 position lacks the conserved phenylalanine or tryptophan, pointing to a likely read error. Because the CDR3's place on the DNA is in doubt, the DNA is left out and the CDR3 is given as listed by TCRdb. The rearrangement uses TRBV7-9 and TRBJ2-7; TRBD2 is the table's D call, not checked against the DNA. Germline V gene sequence: CDR1 SEHNR, CDR2 FQNEAQ (reference sequence). The CDR3 length is 11 residues, termini included. The CDR3 loop is CASGRTGLEKA.

This chain uses TRBV5-4 with TRBJ1-4, with D unclear. From germline, CDR1 is SGHNT and CDR2 YYREEE (reference sequence). The ends were cut back, 4 bases at V and 4 bases at J, with 2 bases in the middle. The CDR3 runs to 11 residues. DNA of the CDR3: TGTGCCAGCAGCCTTAATGAAAAACTGTTTTTT. Encoded protein: CASSLNEKLFF.

The chain carries TRBV2 and TRBJ1-5, with TRBD1 identical over 10 bases. The V gene end was trimmed by 3 bases and the J gene end by 6 bases; junction bases not matched to a gene: 8. CDR1 is SNHLY, CDR2 FYNNEI, per germline. There are 16 residues in the CDR3. The CDR3 region is CASSDRDRGSFQPQHF. In DNA, the CDR3 is TGTGCCAGCAGTGACCGGGACAGGGGATCGTTTCAGCCCCAGCATTTT.

The chain uses TRBV7-2 and TRBJ2-3; weak D call: TRBD2 (5 bases). CDR1 and CDR2 (germline): SGHTA, FQGNSA. The CDR3 is made up of 15 amino acids. V was trimmed by 2 bases and J by 6 bases, leaving 15 bases between them. Here the CDR3 reads CASSLLDWAWDTQYF. In DNA form, the CDR3 reads TGTGCCAGCAGCTTACTGGACTGGGCCTGGGATACGCAGTATTTT.

The chain is built from TRBV6-6 and TRBJ2-1; D is undetermined. There are 12 residues in the CDR3. With 2 bases removed from V and 4 bases from J, the gap between germline ends came to 3 bases. Germline loops: CDR1 MNHNY, CDR2 SVGAGI (reference sequence). CDR3 nucleotide sequence: TGTGCCAGCAGTTACCATTACAATGAGCAGTTCTTC. The encoded protein is CASSYHYNEQFF.

The gene calls are TRBV9 and TRBJ1-4, with 10 nucleotides matching TRBD1. Germline V CDR1 and CDR2: SGDLS, YYNGEE. V gave up 3 bases and J gave up 10 bases; unmatched junction bases: 9. This CDR3 is 15 amino acids long. The CDR3 sequence: CASSGPGTGARKLFF. CDR3 DNA: TGTGCCAGCAGCGGGCCCGGGACAGGGGCACGAAAACTGTTTTTT.

The chain combines TRBV6-5 with TRBJ1-2; D might be TRBD1 (6 bases). The germline CDR1 and CDR2 sequences are MNHEY and SVGAGI. Trimming pared 0 bases from V and 2 bases from J, leaving 13 bases between. This CDR3 is built from 16 residues. CDR3 coding DNA: TGTGCCAGCAGTTACTCGTCCGTTGGACAGAACTATGGCTACACCTTC. Amino acids: CASSYSSVGQNYGYTF.

To note about this clone: Other nucleotide sequences from this sample produce the same CDR3. The V call is TRBV28, the J call TRBJ2-1, with 11 bases identical to TRBD2. V lost 5 bases and J lost 1; bases outside the gene matches: 1. Germline lookup yields CDR1 MDHEN and CDR2 SYDVKM. This CDR3 contains 15 residues. CDR3 residues: CASSLAGGSYNEQFF. For the CDR3, the DNA is TGTGCCAGCAGTCTAGCGGGGGGATCCTACAATGAGCAGTTCTTC.

The V gene is TRBV10-3, the J gene TRBJ1-1; D gene ambiguous. CDR1 ENHRY and CDR2 SYGVKD come from the germline V gene. This CDR3 has 12 residues. V dropped 4 bases and J dropped 4 bases, with 7 bases sitting between them. The CDR3 nucleotides read TGTGCCATCAGTGGGGCAGCCACTGAAGCTTTCTTT. Protein sequence: CAISGAATEAFF.

The gene calls are TRBV4-2 and TRBJ2-2; 9 positions agree with TRBD2. This CDR3 is 17 amino acids long. The ends lost 0 bases at V and 8 bases at J; junction bases unmatched: 10. CDR1 is LGHNA, CDR2 YNFKEQ, per germline. CDR3 sequence: CASSQDWSGGLMGELFF. The CDR3 DNA reads TGTGCCAGCAGCCAAGATTGGAGCGGGGGGCTTATGGGGGAGCTGTTTTTT.

V is TRBV19 and J is TRBJ1-1; no clear D. CDR1 is LNHDA and CDR2 is SQIVND in the germline V gene (reference sequence). V lost 4 bases and J lost 0, with 6 bases in between. This CDR3 comprises 13 residues. The CDR3 DNA reads TGTGCCAGTAGTAGTTCTATGAACACTGAAGCTTTCTTT. Translation gives CASSSSMNTEAFF.

The chain links TRBV5-6 to TRBJ1-4; the match to TRBD1 covers 7 bases. V shed 4 bases and J 8 bases; nucleotides not matched to a gene: 11. The V gene's germline CDR1 is SGHDT and CDR2 YYEEEE. The CDR3 covers 15 residues. CDR3 protein: CASSTRQGFREKLFF. The CDR3, as DNA: TGTGCCAGCAGCACGAGACAGGGTTTTAGGGAAAAACTGTTTTTT.

The chain joins TRBV15 to TRBJ2-7; no reliable D call. Germline CDR1 is LNHNV and CDR2 is YYDKDF (reference sequence). Trimming took 1 base from V and 0 from J, leaving 7 bases between them. There are 14 residues in the CDR3. CDR3 residues: CATSRGGPSYEQYV. The DNA for the CDR3 is TGTGCCACCAGCAGAGGAGGCCCCTCCTACGAGCAGTACGTC.

V usage is TRBV7-2 and J usage is TRBJ1-1; D call uncertain. The V end lost 3 bases, the J end lost 3 bases, and 11 bases lay between the germline ends. This CDR3 is 14 amino acids long. The germline V gene has CDR1 SGHTA and CDR2 FQGNSA. CDR3 in DNA: TGTGCCAGCAGCTTGGGAGGGCCTTACACTGAAGCTTTCTTT. Amino acid sequence: CASSLGGPYTEAFF. The whole variable domain, remainder taken from reference TRBV7-2 and TRBJ1-1, is GAGVSQSPSNKVTEKGKDVELRCDPISGHTALYWYRQSLGQGLEFLIYFQGNSAPDKSGLPSDRFSAERTGGSVSTLTIQRTQQEDSAVYLCASSLGGPYTEAFFGQGTRLTVV.

The CDR3 DNA is TGTGCCAGCAGTATAAATCCGACAGGGGGCCAAGAGACCCAGTACTTC. Amino acids: CASSINPTGGQETQYF. The chain combines TRBV27 with TRBJ2-5, with 9 nucleotides matching TRBD1. CDR1 is MNHEY, CDR2 SMNVEV, per germline (reference sequence). CDR3 length equals 16 residues. J was trimmed by 1 base and V by 5 bases; bases with no gene match: 8.